Below, 20 T cell receptor beta chains from the same sample are listed, as sequenced in a study of OX40 agonist ivuxolimab in advanced cancers. Sequencing used immunoSEQ multiplex PCR; TCRdb keeps in-frame clones, though not all of them. The table shows roughly 50,000 clones, with about 87% occurring only once. Material: CD4+ or CD8+ T cells sorted from blood, obtained in a trial of the OX40 agonist ivuxolimab. These receptors came from an adult with an advanced solid tumor such as melanoma, head and neck, liver or kidney cancer.

The chain is built from TRBV19 and TRBJ1-5, with unresolved D. Germline V gene sequence: CDR1 LNHDA, CDR2 SQIVND (reference sequence). The CDR3 is 13 amino acids. The V and J ends lost 3 bases and 6 bases respectively, with 9 bases between them. The CDR3 sequence is CASSIAGSQPQHF. The CDR3 bases are TGTGCCAGTAGTATCGCGGGGAGTCAGCCCCAGCATTTT.

This chain uses TRBV6-5 with TRBJ1-1; 9 bases map to TRBD1. The CDR3 runs 15 residues. With V trimmed by 6 bases and J by 5 bases, 10 bases remained unmatched. In germline, CDR1 is MNHEY, CDR2 SVGAGI. The CDR3 bases are TGTGCCAGCAGGAGAGGACAGGGGTTCAGAACTGAAGCTTTCTTT. It encodes CASRRGQGFRTEAFF.

V is TRBV13 and J is TRBJ1-5; unclear D gene. V lost 0 bases to trimming and J lost 0 bases, with 3 bases between them. This CDR3 has 14 amino acids. Looked up from germline, CDR1 is PRHDT and CDR2 is FYEKMQ (reference sequence). CDR3 sequence (DNA): TGTGCCAGCAGCTTAGGCGGTAGCAATCAGCCCCAGCATTTT. It codes for CASSLGGSNQPQHF.

The V gene is TRBV5-6, the J gene TRBJ1-2; D is unclear. The CDR3 is 13 amino acids. Trimming took off 0 bases at V and 2 bases at J, with 5 bases between the two ends. Germline values: CDR1 SGHDT, CDR2 YYEEEE. This CDR3 is CASSLGNNYGYTF. DNA of the CDR3: TGTGCCAGCAGCTTGGGGAACAACTATGGCTACACCTTC. The full variable domain, its missing parts supplied by reference TRBV5-6 and TRBJ1-2, is DAGVTQSPTHLIKTRGQQVTLRCSPKSGHDTVSWYQQALGQGPQFIFQYYEEEERQRGNFPDRFSGHQFPNYSSELNVNALLLGDSALYLCASSLGNNYGYTFGSGTRLTVV.

The chain links TRBV13 to TRBJ2-7; D is tentatively TRBD1 or TRBD2 (7 bases each). Germline V gene lookup returns CDR1 PRHDT and CDR2 FYEKMQ (reference sequence). This CDR3 contains 17 residues. The V end lost 5 bases, the J end lost 2 bases, and 22 bases lay between the germline ends. The CDR3 bases are TGTGCCAGCAGCCCCACCGGGGGGACAGTCCTAACCTACGAGCAGTACTTC. Translated: CASSPTGGTVLTYEQYF.

This clone is categorized as medium-sized. This chain links TRBV6-5 with TRBJ2-3; D is unresolved. This CDR3 comprises 14 residues. In germline, CDR1 is MNHEY, CDR2 SVGAGI. The ends were cut back, 2 bases at V and 6 bases at J, with 12 bases in the middle. CDR3 amino acids: CASSYEDPADTQYF. The CDR3 region has the DNA TGTGCCAGCAGTTACGAAGACCCAGCCGATACGCAGTATTTT.

The rearrangement links TRBV7-3 to TRBJ2-7; 12 bases match TRBD2. Per the germline V gene, CDR1 is SGHTA and CDR2 is FQGTGA. There are 18 residues in the CDR3. J lost 2 bases, V lost 5 bases, and 13 bases had no gene match. The CDR3 DNA is TGTGCCAGCAGCCCTAAGGCCTTGGGACTAGCGGGCCCCTACGAGCAGTACTTC. Translating gives CASSPKALGLAGPYEQYF.

This chain joins TRBV7-9 and TRBJ1-1; D is perhaps TRBD1 (5 bases). V gave up 5 bases and J gave up 0 bases, with 10 bases separating them. The CDR3 sequence is 14 residues long. Germline values: CDR1 SEHNR, CDR2 FQNEAQ (reference sequence). The CDR3 region has the DNA TGTGCCAGCAGCCAGACAGACATGAACACTGAAGCTTTCTTT. It encodes CASSQTDMNTEAFF.

This clone is medium-sized in the sample. This chain joins TRBV15 and TRBJ2-2; D is unclear. The CDR3 totals 12 residues. CDR1 and CDR2 (germline): LNHNV, YYDKDF (reference sequence). V dropped 2 bases and J dropped 5 bases, with 3 bases sitting between them. CDR3 sequence reads: CATSRSTGELFF. The CDR3 region has the DNA TGTGCCACCAGCAGAAGTACCGGGGAGCTGTTTTTT.

The chain uses TRBV4-1 and TRBJ2-7; TRBD1 is a possible D gene (6 bases). Trimming removed 4 bases from V and 6 bases from J, with 16 bases in between. Germline V gene lookup returns CDR1 MGHRA and CDR2 YSYEKL. CDR3 length equals 14 residues. CDR3 sequence (DNA): TGCGCCAGCAGCCCCCAGCCCTTGGGGGCCGAGCAGTACTTC. This codes for CASSPQPLGAEQYF.

V gene TRBV4-1 combines with J gene TRBJ1-1, with unresolved D. Germline lookup yields CDR1 MGHRA and CDR2 YSYEKL. CDR3 length equals 14 residues. V lost 4 bases, J lost 3 bases, and 12 bases lay in between. The CDR3 coding sequence is TGCGCCAGCAGCCGGCCGGGTGAGTACACTGAAGCTTTCTTT. This gives the protein CASSRPGEYTEAFF.

The V call is TRBV5-1, the J call TRBJ1-1; 9 bases map to TRBD1. Trimming took 4 bases from V and 5 from J; bases not matched to a gene: 6. The CDR3 covers 14 residues. Germline V gene data show CDR1 as SGHRS and CDR2 as YFSETQ. The CDR3 sequence is CASSPQGAATEAFF. The DNA for the CDR3 is TGCGCCAGCAGCCCACAGGGGGCGGCTACTGAAGCTTTCTTT.

The chain joins TRBV5-8 to TRBJ2-1; 7 bases are a match to TRBD1. CDR1 and CDR2 (germline): SGHTS, YDEGEE. The CDR3 has 15 residues. The V segment lost 2 bases and the J segment 4 bases; nucleotides outside the gene matches: 6. The CDR3 DNA reads as TGTGCCAGCAGCTTACCCCGGGACAGTTACAATGAGCAGTTCTTC. Residues: CASSLPRDSYNEQFF.

The chain has TRBV6-4 and TRBJ2-1, with TRBD1 identical over 7 bases. V was clipped by 4 bases and J by 3 bases; unmatched bases: 9. CDR1 and CDR2 from the germline V gene are MRHNA and SNTAGT. The CDR3 covers 16 residues. CDR3 nucleotide sequence: TGTGCCAGCAGTGTGGTTGCAACAGGGGTCTACAATGAGCAGTTCTTC. Its translation is CASSVVATGVYNEQFF.

The chain recombines TRBV29-1 with TRBJ1-5; the match to TRBD1 covers 9 bases. The CDR3 consists of 13 residues. V lost 5 bases to trimming and J lost 6 bases; unmatched junction nucleotides: 5. Germline V CDR1 and CDR2: SQVTM, ANQGSEA. This CDR3 reads CSVRDRDRQPQHF. The CDR3 DNA reads TGCAGCGTTAGGGACAGGGACCGTCAGCCCCAGCATTTT.

This sequence joins TRBV2 and TRBJ1-2; D call uncertain. In germline, CDR1 is SNHLY, CDR2 FYNNEI. The CDR3 covers 11 residues. Trimming pared 11 bases from V and 6 bases from J, leaving 13 bases between. The CDR3 here is CALAEPNGYTF. Here the CDR3 DNA reads TGTGCCCTAGCAGAACCCAATGGCTACACCTTC.

The chain couples TRBV6-6 to TRBJ1-2; 7 nucleotides agree with TRBD1. Trimming removed 6 bases from V and 4 bases from J; junction bases left unmatched: 11. The CDR3 is 15 residues long. CDR1 MNHNY and CDR2 SVGAGI come from the germline V gene (reference sequence). The CDR3 bases are TGTGCCAGCAGAGAACTACCGGGACAGCTCTATGGCTACACCTTC. Amino acids: CASRELPGQLYGYTF.

This chain uses TRBV9 with TRBJ2-3; 11 bases are shared with TRBD2. The J segment lost 5 bases and the V segment lost 4 bases, leaving 6 bases of the junction unmatched. The CDR3 is made up of 15 amino acids. Germline V gives CDR1 SGDLS, CDR2 YYNGEE. The chain's CDR3 is CASSTLAGGLDTQYF. CDR3 coding DNA: TGTGCCAGCAGCACATTAGCGGGGGGGTTAGATACGCAGTATTTT. Complete variable domain (other parts from reference TRBV9 and TRBJ2-3): DSGVTQTPKHLITATGQRVTLRCSPRSGDLSVYWYQQSLDQGLQFLIQYYNGEERAKGNILERFSAQQFPDLHSELNLSSLELGDSALYFCASSTLAGGLDTQYFGPGTRLTVL.

The V gene is TRBV7-9, the J gene TRBJ1-1; 8 bases line up with TRBD1. The CDR3 runs 19 residues. V trimming: 4 bases; J trimming: 1 base; junction bases outside the gene matches: 17. Looked up from germline, CDR1 is SEHNR and CDR2 is FQNEAQ (reference sequence). CDR3 amino acids: CASSYPFGVGTGKNTEAFF. Here the CDR3 DNA reads TGTGCCAGCAGCTACCCCTTCGGGGTGGGGACAGGAAAGAACACTGAAGCTTTCTTT.

The V call is TRBV2, the J call TRBJ1-5; 7 bases are a match to TRBD1. Germline-derived CDR1 and CDR2 are SNHLY and FYNNEI. This CDR3 contains 16 residues. The ends lost 4 bases at V and 2 bases at J; junction bases unmatched: 8. Here the CDR3 reads CASSAVGQPGNQPQHF. The DNA of the CDR3 is TGTGCCAGCAGTGCCGTGGGACAGCCTGGCAATCAGCCCCAGCATTTT.